A selection of T cell receptor beta chains follows, all from one sample in a study of T-cell memory formation after mild COVID-19. Using its own MiXCR run on the 5' RACE reads, TCRdb lists one record per CDR3 protein. The top ten hold around 13% of the sample, which has about 450,000 distinct CDR3 sequences, less than 25% seen once. Material: PBMCs or a T cell subset sorted from them (not recorded which). The source is an adult woman who had mild COVID-19 (a few samples of this study predate the infection). Cell type and time point are not known. Each CDR3 is given with its conserved first and last residue. The order of the fields is D gene, V gene, clone size, J gene, CDR3 DNA, CDR3 protein. The D gene is left open where the match is weak. The size of a clone is reported for some rows only, either as once, few or many, or as a class for expanded clones.

NA	TRBV7-2	few	TRBJ2-7	TGTGCCAGCAGCTTAGGGGACTGGGACGAGCAGTACTTC	CASSLGDWDEQYF
NA	TRBV7-9	few	TRBJ1-6	TGTGCCAGCAGCTTAGGCTGGGGGAGTTCACCCCTCCACTTT	CASSLGWGSSPLHF
NA	TRBV3-1	once	TRBJ1-2	TGTGCCAGCAGCAAAGATGACCGGTTTAGAACCTTC	CASSKDDRFRTF
NA	TRBV19	few	TRBJ2-7	TGTGCCAGTAGTATAGAGGCCCGGAAACCAGGTGTTGGCGAGCAGTACTTC	CASSIEARKPGVGEQYF
NA	TRBV2	NA	TRBJ2-2	TGTGCCAGCCTGAAAGGTGTAGCGGCCAACACCGGGGAGCTGTTTTTT	CASLKGVAANTGELFF
TRBD2	TRBV5-4	few	TRBJ2-3	TGTGCCAGCAGCTCGACTAGCGGGAGGGAAGATACGCAGTATTTT	CASSSTSGREDTQYF
NA	TRBV6-6	few	TRBJ2-7	TGTGCCAGCAGTTACGGAGGAGACAGAGTCTACGAGCAGTACTTC	CASSYGGDRVYEQYF
NA	TRBV7-8	NA	TRBJ1-5	TGTGCCAGCAGCCCCCAGGTGGTTGGTAGCAATCAGCCCCAGCATTTT	CASSPQVVGSNQPQHF
NA	TRBV27	NA	TRBJ2-3	TGTGCCAGCAGTGGATTCCCAGGGAGTAAATCAGATACGCAGTATTTT	CASSGFPGSKSDTQYF
TRBD1	TRBV10-3	once	TRBJ2-3	TGTGCCATCAATGGACAGGGGGACACAGATACGCAGTATTTT	CAINGQGDTDTQYF
NA	TRBV29-1	many	TRBJ2-1	TGCAGCGTTGAAGGGCAGCCCAATGAGCAGTTCTTC	CSVEGQPNEQFF
TRBD2	TRBV7-9	NA	TRBJ2-5	TGTGCCAGCAGCTTTTCATCGGGGGGACGCGAGACCCAGTACTTC	CASSFSSGGRETQYF
NA	TRBV6-5	few	TRBJ1-1	TGTGCCAGCAGTTACTCGGGGGTATGGAACACTGAAGCTTTCTTT	CASSYSGVWNTEAFF
NA	TRBV29-1	NA	TRBJ1-2	TGCAGCGTTGTGGTGGGGGGGGACGGCTACACCTTC	CSVVVGGDGYTF
NA	TRBV5-1	NA	TRBJ1-1	TGCGCCAGCAGCTTGCGGGCGGACAGTTGGACGACTGAAGCTTTCTTT	CASSLRADSWTTEAFF
TRBD2	TRBV5-1	NA	TRBJ2-1	TGCGCCAGCAGCTTGGGGGTAGCGGGGGGCCGGGTCCATGAGCAGTTCTTC	CASSLGVAGGRVHEQFF
NA	TRBV5-1	NA	TRBJ1-1	TGCGCCAGCAGCTACTCAGGGCCAAGGACTGAAGCTTTCTTT	CASSYSGPRTEAFF
NA	TRBV5-1	few	TRBJ1-1	TGCGCCAGCAGCTTCGAAAAGGGTACTGAAGCTTTCTTT	CASSFEKGTEAFF
NA	TRBV7-9	few	TRBJ2-7	TGTGCCAGCAGCCAGGGGTATCGGGGTGTAGAGCAGTACTTC	CASSQGYRGVEQYF
NA	TRBV6-5	few	TRBJ1-1	TGTGCCAGCAGTCGCCCTAGGGGAGGCTCTGAAGCTTTCTTT	CASSRPRGGSEAFF
NA	TRBV29-1	many	TRBJ2-7	TGCAGCGTCGGAAGCTACGAGCAGTACTTC	CSVGSYEQYF
TRBD1	TRBV5-1	NA	TRBJ1-1	TGCGCCAGCAGCTTGGAGGGGACAGAGAACACTGAAGCTTTCTTT	CASSLEGTENTEAFF
NA	TRBV11-2	NA	TRBJ2-1	TGTGCCAGCAGCCCGCCCGACCCACAATGGTTCTTC	CASSPPDPQWFF
NA	TRBV7-9	NA	TRBJ2-3	TGTGCCAGCAGCTCCGAGGGCCGGGGCTGGGGGGCAGATACGCAGTATTTT	CASSSEGRGWGADTQYF
NA	TRBV24-1	NA	TRBJ2-2	TGTGCCACCAGTGATCTCCGGGCAGGCGGGACCGGGGAGCTGTTTTTT	CATSDLRAGGTGELFF
TRBD2	TRBV6-5	NA	TRBJ2-1	TGTGCCAGCAGTCTCCAGCGGGAGGGCCTACATGAGCAGTTCTTC	CASSLQREGLHEQFF
TRBD1	TRBV3-1	NA	TRBJ2-5	TGTGCCAGCAGCCCGACAGGGGAATGGGAGACCCAGTACTTC	CASSPTGEWETQYF
TRBD2	TRBV10-3	NA	TRBJ2-7	TGTGCCATCTCCGGGGGGGCCATAAACGAGCAGTACTTC	CAISGGAINEQYF
NA	TRBV7-2	few	TRBJ1-1	TGTGCCAGCAGCTTCGACAGCGGGAACACTGAAGCTTTCTTT	CASSFDSGNTEAFF
TRBD2	TRBV10-3	NA	TRBJ2-2	TGTGCCATCAGGGACCATCTAGCGGGGGCGAACACCGGGGAGCTGTTTTTT	CAIRDHLAGANTGELFF
NA	TRBV6-5	NA	TRBJ2-7	TGTGCCAGCAGTTACTCCGATGGGGAAAACGAGCAGTACTTC	CASSYSDGENEQYF
NA	TRBV20-1	few	TRBJ2-1	TGCAGTGCGGGACACAATGAGCAGTTCTTC	CSAGHNEQFF
TRBD1	TRBV7-9	NA	TRBJ2-7	TGTGCCAGCAGCTCCACTTTGACAGGGTCATCCGCCTACGAGCAGTACTTC	CASSSTLTGSSAYEQYF
NA	TRBV5-1	NA	TRBJ1-1	TGCGCCAGCCGGAGCAGAACAGCTAACACTGAAGCTTTCTTT	CASRSRTANTEAFF
NA	TRBV5-1	few	TRBJ2-7	TGCGCCAGCAGCCGCCGCGACAGATACGAGCAGTACTTC	CASSRRDRYEQYF
NA	TRBV24-1	few	TRBJ2-1	TGTGCCACCCATACAGGCAGGGCCGGCAATGAGCAGTTCTTC	CATHTGRAGNEQFF
TRBD2	TRBV2	few	TRBJ2-3	TGTGCCAGCGGTAGCGGGGAGACCACAGATACGCAGTATTTT	CASGSGETTDTQYF
NA	TRBV12-3/TRBV12-4	few	TRBJ2-3	TGTGCCAGCAGTTTGTCCCGGGTCACAGATACGCAGTATTTT	CASSLSRVTDTQYF
NA	TRBV5-1	NA	TRBJ2-7	TGCGCCAGCAGCTTAGGCGTCCACTACGAGCAGTACTTC	CASSLGVHYEQYF
NA	TRBV27	few	TRBJ2-1	TGTGCCAGCAGTCGCGGGGCTGAGCAGTTCTTC	CASSRGAEQFF
NA	TRBV14	NA	TRBJ1-2	TGTGCCAGCAGCCAAGGGACCAGGCGTGACTATGGCTACACCTTC	CASSQGTRRDYGYTF